The 13 T cell receptor beta chains below all came from one sample that was sequenced in a study of blood T cell repertoires in COVID-19. Assay: immunoSEQ multiplex PCR; the TCRdb copy retains only in-frame clones and omits some. The sample includes approximately 280,000 clones, around 85% of them seen just once. Sequencing used PBMCs or T cells enriched from blood (not recorded which). Receptors were obtained from a woman in her forties or fifties who had recovered from COVID-19.

The rearrangement joins TRBV7-3 to TRBJ1-6, with a weak D call TRBD1 (5 bases). V dropped 6 bases and J dropped 3 bases, with 12 bases sitting between them. This CDR3 spans 15 amino acids. Per the germline V gene, CDR1 is SGHTA and CDR2 is FQGTGA. In DNA form, the CDR3 reads TGTGCCAGCAGGTACCCGGGACTCTATAATTCACCCCTCCACTTT. It is translated as CASRYPGLYNSPLHF.

CDR3 DNA sequence: TGTGCCAGTATGAGAACAGGGACCTCTGGAAACACCATATATTTT. It yields the protein CASMRTGTSGNTIYF. The gene calls are TRBV7-8 and TRBJ1-3, with D possibly TRBD1 on 6 matching bases. CDR3 size: 15 residues. Between the trimmed V and J ends, which lost 9 bases and 0 bases, there was a span of 15 bases. Germline CDR1 and CDR2: SGHVS and FQNEAQ.

The chain recombines TRBV27 with TRBJ2-3; 8 bases line up with TRBD2. CDR3 length: 17 amino acids. Looked up from germline, CDR1 is MNHEY and CDR2 is SMNVEV (reference sequence). V trimming: 4 bases; J trimming: 2 bases; junction bases outside the gene matches: 11. CDR3 loop: CASSSFVGRGATDTQYF. CDR3 bases: TGTGCCAGCAGTTCCTTCGTCGGGCGGGGGGCCACAGATACGCAGTATTTT.

V is TRBV5-6 and J is TRBJ2-7, with TRBD2 identical over 13 bases. The junction had 6 bases not matched to a gene; V was cut back by 4 bases and J by 2 bases. Germline V gene lookup returns CDR1 SGHDT and CDR2 YYEEEE. CDR3 length: 16 amino acids. The CDR3 DNA follows: TGTGCCAGCAGCACACACACTAGCGGGAGGGCCTACGAGCAGTACTTC. This translates into CASSTHTSGRAYEQYF.

This chain connects TRBV7-2 to TRBJ2-1; tentatively, D is TRBD2 (5 bases). This CDR3 has 14 amino acids. The V gene's germline CDR1 is SGHTA and CDR2 FQGNSA. Trimming removed 5 bases from V and 10 bases from J, with 18 bases in between. CDR3: CASSPQYGGLEQFF. As DNA, the CDR3 is TGTGCCAGCAGCCCCCAGTACGGCGGACTGGAGCAGTTCTTC.

The V call is TRBV30, the J call TRBJ1-6; 9 nucleotides line up with TRBD1. Germline-derived CDR1 and CDR2 are GTSNPN and SVGIG (reference sequence). The CDR3 runs to 13 residues. The V segment lost 3 bases and the J segment 10 bases; nucleotides outside the gene matches: 4. The CDR3 bases are TGTGCCTGGAGGACAGGGGGAAACTCACCCCTCCACTTT. The encoded protein is CAWRTGGNSPLHF.

V gene TRBV27 combines with J gene TRBJ1-1; 12 bases align to TRBD1. The CDR3 is 16 amino acids. Looked up from germline, CDR1 is MNHEY and CDR2 is SMNVEV (reference sequence). V lost 6 bases and J lost 4; bases outside the gene matches: 9. CDR3 sequence: CASRPGGQGAFTEAFF. CDR3 sequence (DNA): TGTGCCAGCAGGCCGGGGGGACAGGGGGCTTTCACTGAAGCTTTCTTT.

The chain joins TRBV5-4 to TRBJ2-2, with 10 nucleotides matching TRBD2. V shed 4 bases and J 6 bases; nucleotides not matched to a gene: 9. Looked up from germline, CDR1 is SGHNT and CDR2 is YYREEE (reference sequence). CDR3 length equals 16 residues. CDR3 DNA sequence: TGTGCCAGCAGCGGGAGCGGGGGGGCCCTAGCCGGGGAGCTGTTTTTT. It encodes CASSGSGGALAGELFF. Drawing the rest from reference TRBV5-4 and TRBJ2-2, the complete variable domain is ETGVTQSPTHLIKTRGQQVTLRCSSQSGHNTVSWYQQALGQGPQFIFQYYREEENGRGNFPPRFSGLQFPNYSSELNVNALELDDSALYLCASSGSGGALAGELFFGEGSRLTVL.

The chain is built from TRBV5-8 and TRBJ2-7; 12 nucleotides agree with TRBD2. Germline assignment: CDR1 SGHTS and CDR2 YDEGEE. With V trimmed by 0 bases and J by 5 bases, 3 bases remained unmatched. This CDR3 is built from 15 residues. The CDR3 is CASSLGTSGIHEQYF. The CDR3 DNA is TGTGCCAGCAGCTTGGGGACTAGCGGGATACACGAGCAGTACTTC. The variable domain in full, with the rest retrieved from reference TRBV5-8 and TRBJ2-7, is EAGVTQSPTHLIKTRGQQATLRCSPISGHTSVYWYQQALGLGLQFLLWYDEGEERNRGNFPPRFSGRQFPNYSSELNVNALELEDSALYLCASSLGTSGIHEQYFGPGTRLTVT.

V and J are TRBV5-8 and TRBJ2-1, with D possibly TRBD2 on 5 matching bases. From germline, CDR1 is SGHTS and CDR2 YDEGEE. The CDR3 length is 12 residues. Deletions cut 3 bases from V and 6 bases from J, with 7 bases between. CDR3 in amino acids: CASSSRGNEQFF. The CDR3 bases are TGTGCCAGCAGCTCTCGGGGCAATGAGCAGTTCTTC.

This chain links TRBV5-1 with TRBJ1-1; 7 bases fit TRBD1. The CDR3 spans 16 residues. V shed 4 bases, J shed 1 base, and the junction held 10 bases outside the gene matches. The V gene's germline CDR1 is SGHRS and CDR2 YFSETQ. In DNA, the CDR3 is TGCGCCAGCAGCCCTAGTCTACAGGGGCAGAACACTGAAGCTTTCTTT. It translates to CASSPSLQGQNTEAFF.

The chain has TRBV2 and TRBJ2-1, with D tentatively TRBD2 (5 bases). This CDR3 is built from 14 residues. The V gene's germline CDR1 is SNHLY and CDR2 FYNNEI. V lost 6 bases, J lost 5 bases, and 14 bases lay in between. CDR3 loop: CASSDDYTNNEQFF. The CDR3 DNA reads TGTGCCAGCAGCGATGACTATACCAACAATGAGCAGTTCTTC.

This clone was counted only a few times. The chain uses TRBV6-5 and TRBJ1-4; unclear D gene. The CDR3 runs 15 residues. The V and J ends lost 2 bases and 1 base respectively, with 8 bases between them. Per germline, CDR1 MNHEY and CDR2 SVGAGI. CDR3 in amino acids: CASSYTTGTNEKLFF. The CDR3 region has the DNA TGTGCCAGCAGTTACACAACGGGAACTAATGAAAAACTGTTTTTT.